Listed below are T cell receptor beta chains from one sample, sequenced in a study of cytomegalovirus exposure and HLA in healthy donors. The data were produced by immunoSEQ multiplex PCR, yet TCRdb's version contains in-frame clones alone and is incomplete. Among approximately 87,000 clones listed, just under 85% were seen once. Sequencing was done on a sample of PBMCs. These receptors were taken from a woman aged 18 to 35 in good health and CMV-seropositive. Both conserved end residues are part of each CDR3. Each record gives: clone size, J gene, V gene, D gene, CDR3 protein, CDR3 DNA. D genes are given only for firm matches. Some rows mark clone size as missing; the rest say once, few, many or name a class of expanded clone.

clone_size: NA
j_call: TRBJ1-1
v_call: TRBV19
d_call: NA
cdr3_aa: CASIQQGVTEAFF
cdr3_nt: TGTGCCAGTATCCAACAGGGTGTGACTGAAGCTTTCTTT

clone_size: NA
j_call: TRBJ1-2
v_call: TRBV5-6
d_call: TRBD1
cdr3_aa: CASSHPTGKNGYTF
cdr3_nt: TGTGCCAGCAGCCATCCGACAGGGAAGAATGGCTACACCTTC

clone_size: NA
j_call: TRBJ1-1
v_call: TRBV4-1
d_call: NA
cdr3_aa: CASSQDPQGPNTEAFF
cdr3_nt: TGCGCCAGCAGCCAAGATCCCCAGGGCCCGAACACTGAAGCTTTCTTT

clone_size: once
j_call: TRBJ2-3
v_call: TRBV5-1
d_call: NA
cdr3_aa: CASSLAAAGDTQYF
cdr3_nt: TGCGCCAGCAGCTTGGCGGCGGCGGGAGATACGCAGTATTTT

clone_size: NA
j_call: TRBJ1-2
v_call: TRBV15
d_call: NA
cdr3_aa: CATSRDLSRASYGYTF
cdr3_nt: TGTGCCACCAGCAGAGATCTCTCCAGGGCGTCTTATGGCTACACCTTC

clone_size: NA
j_call: TRBJ2-1
v_call: TRBV6-1
d_call: NA
cdr3_aa: CASVRTGVVDEQFF
cdr3_nt: TGTGCCAGCGTACGAACGGGAGTAGTAGATGAGCAGTTCTTC

clone_size: NA
j_call: TRBJ2-7
v_call: TRBV15
d_call: TRBD1
cdr3_aa: CATSRKTGGIDEQYF
cdr3_nt: TGTGCCACCAGCAGGAAGACAGGGGGCATTGACGAGCAGTACTTC

clone_size: NA
j_call: TRBJ2-3
v_call: TRBV11-1
d_call: NA
cdr3_aa: CASSRNQGDYTQYF
cdr3_nt: TGTGCCAGCAGCCGCAACCAAGGGGACTATACGCAGTATTTT

clone_size: NA
j_call: TRBJ2-7
v_call: TRBV5-6
d_call: TRBD1
cdr3_aa: CASSKPGQGISYEQYF
cdr3_nt: TGTGCCAGCAGCAAACCGGGACAGGGGATATCCTACGAGCAGTACTTC

clone_size: NA
j_call: TRBJ1-5
v_call: TRBV28
d_call: TRBD1
cdr3_aa: CASSPDRFNQPQHF
cdr3_nt: TGTGCCAGCAGTCCGGACAGGTTCAATCAGCCCCAGCATTTT

clone_size: NA
j_call: TRBJ1-2
v_call: TRBV7-9
d_call: TRBD1
cdr3_aa: CASSLGGQGYYGYTF
cdr3_nt: TGTGCCAGCAGCTTAGGGGGACAGGGTTACTATGGCTACACCTTC

clone_size: NA
j_call: TRBJ2-1
v_call: TRBV13
d_call: NA
cdr3_aa: CASSLRGDSNEQFF
cdr3_nt: TGTGCCAGCAGCTTAAGAGGGGACTCCAATGAGCAGTTCTTC

clone_size: NA
j_call: TRBJ1-2
v_call: TRBV18
d_call: TRBD1
cdr3_aa: CASSPRDRQRDGYTF
cdr3_nt: TGTGCCAGCTCACCAAGGGACAGGCAAAGAGATGGCTACACCTTC

clone_size: NA
j_call: TRBJ2-3
v_call: TRBV30
d_call: NA
cdr3_aa: CAWARGDTQYF
cdr3_nt: TGTGCCTGGGCTCGGGGGGATACGCAGTATTTT

clone_size: NA
j_call: TRBJ2-3
v_call: TRBV20-1
d_call: TRBD2
cdr3_aa: CSAWWERGQYF
cdr3_nt: TGCAGTGCATGGTGGGAGCGGGGGCAGTATTTT

clone_size: NA
j_call: TRBJ2-2
v_call: TRBV7-9
d_call: NA
cdr3_aa: CASGRQDVNTGELFF
cdr3_nt: TGTGCCAGCGGTAGACAGGACGTTAACACCGGGGAGCTGTTTTTT

clone_size: NA
j_call: TRBJ1-6
v_call: TRBV6-5
d_call: TRBD1
cdr3_aa: CASSYGQGVSPLHF
cdr3_nt: TGTGCCAGCAGTTATGGGCAGGGGGTATCACCCCTCCACTTT

clone_size: NA
j_call: TRBJ2-6
v_call: TRBV5-1
d_call: TRBD1
cdr3_aa: CASKEQGAAGANVLTF
cdr3_nt: TGCGCCAGCAAAGAACAGGGGGCAGCTGGGGCCAACGTCCTGACTTTC

clone_size: NA
j_call: TRBJ2-2
v_call: TRBV2
d_call: TRBD2
cdr3_aa: CASRLAGTGELFF
cdr3_nt: TGTGCCAGCAGGCTAGCGGGAACCGGGGAGCTGTTTTTT

clone_size: NA
j_call: TRBJ2-2
v_call: TRBV4-1
d_call: NA
cdr3_aa: CASSQVSGNTGELFF
cdr3_nt: TGCGCCAGCAGCCAAGTGTCAGGAAACACCGGGGAGCTGTTTTTT

clone_size: NA
j_call: TRBJ1-1
v_call: TRBV6-1
d_call: NA
cdr3_aa: CASSEEAGMVSAEAFF
cdr3_nt: TGTGCCAGCAGTGAAGAAGCAGGGATGGTCAGTGCTGAAGCTTTCTTT

clone_size: once
j_call: TRBJ2-5
v_call: TRBV6-5
d_call: TRBD2
cdr3_aa: CASSRLAGARETQYF
cdr3_nt: TGTGCCAGCAGTAGACTAGCGGGAGCTAGAGAGACCCAGTACTTC

clone_size: NA
j_call: TRBJ2-3
v_call: TRBV6-6
d_call: NA
cdr3_aa: CASSLGSTDTQYF
cdr3_nt: TGTGCCAGCAGTCTCGGGTCCACAGATACGCAGTATTTT

clone_size: once
j_call: TRBJ1-5
v_call: TRBV10-3
d_call: NA
cdr3_aa: CAISESLGQYNQPQHF
cdr3_nt: TGTGCCATCAGTGAGTCTCTAGGACAGTACAATCAGCCCCAGCATTTT

clone_size: NA
j_call: TRBJ2-1
v_call: TRBV5-1
d_call: NA
cdr3_aa: CASRQDPPEQFF
cdr3_nt: TGCGCCAGCAGACAGGACCCGCCTGAGCAGTTCTTC

clone_size: NA
j_call: TRBJ2-5
v_call: TRBV4-1
d_call: TRBD2
cdr3_aa: CASSQDWTSGSQETQYF
cdr3_nt: TGCGCCAGCAGCCAAGATTGGACTAGCGGATCACAAGAGACCCAGTACTTC

clone_size: NA
j_call: TRBJ1-2
v_call: TRBV18
d_call: NA
cdr3_aa: CASSPGINYGYTF
cdr3_nt: TGTGCCAGCTCACCCGGGATTAACTATGGCTACACCTTC

clone_size: few
j_call: TRBJ1-2
v_call: TRBV2
d_call: TRBD1
cdr3_aa: CAATGMVVGYTF
cdr3_nt: TGTGCCGCGACAGGGATGGTCGTTGGCTACACCTTC

clone_size: NA
j_call: TRBJ2-3
v_call: TRBV5-1
d_call: TRBD2
cdr3_aa: CASSLDRGGTDTQYF
cdr3_nt: TGCGCCAGCAGCTTGGACCGGGGGGGCACAGATACGCAGTATTTT

clone_size: NA
j_call: TRBJ1-1
v_call: TRBV18
d_call: NA
cdr3_aa: CASSPGQNTEAFF
cdr3_nt: TGTGCCAGCTCACCAGGACAGAACACTGAAGCTTTCTTT

clone_size: once
j_call: TRBJ1-1
v_call: TRBV27
d_call: TRBD1
cdr3_aa: CASSSGQILMNTEAFF
cdr3_nt: TGTGCCAGCAGTTCGGGACAGATACTCATGAACACTGAAGCTTTCTTT

clone_size: once
j_call: TRBJ2-6
v_call: TRBV4-1
d_call: NA
cdr3_aa: CASSQGRDLSSGANVLTF
cdr3_nt: TGCGCCAGCAGCCAAGGCCGGGACTTAAGCTCTGGGGCCAACGTCCTGACTTTC

clone_size: NA
j_call: TRBJ2-3
v_call: TRBV5-5
d_call: NA
cdr3_aa: CASSQGWRVTDTQYF
cdr3_nt: TGTGCCAGCAGCCAGGGATGGCGAGTCACAGATACGCAGTATTTT

clone_size: NA
j_call: TRBJ2-7
v_call: TRBV6-1
d_call: NA
cdr3_aa: CASSAYSGIYEQYF
cdr3_nt: TGTGCCAGCAGCGCCTATAGCGGTATCTACGAGCAGTACTTC

clone_size: NA
j_call: TRBJ1-2
v_call: TRBV6-5
d_call: NA
cdr3_aa: CASSYSTVDGYGYTF
cdr3_nt: TGTGCCAGCAGTTACTCGACAGTGGATGGCTATGGCTACACCTTC

clone_size: NA
j_call: TRBJ2-7
v_call: TRBV6-5
d_call: NA
cdr3_aa: CASSYSSGYYEQYF
cdr3_nt: TGTGCCAGCAGTTACTCATCAGGATACTACGAGCAGTACTTC

clone_size: NA
j_call: TRBJ1-3
v_call: TRBV5-4
d_call: TRBD1
cdr3_aa: CASNRQGSSGNTIYF
cdr3_nt: TGTGCCAGCAACCGACAGGGTAGCTCTGGAAACACCATATATTTT

clone_size: NA
j_call: TRBJ2-2
v_call: TRBV9
d_call: NA
cdr3_aa: CASSPKGANTGELFF
cdr3_nt: TGTGCCAGCAGCCCGAAGGGAGCGAACACCGGGGAGCTGTTTTTT

clone_size: NA
j_call: TRBJ2-2
v_call: TRBV7-2
d_call: NA
cdr3_aa: CAGTWGPAGELFF
cdr3_nt: TGTGCCGGCACCTGGGGGCCTGCCGGGGAGCTGTTTTTT

clone_size: NA
j_call: TRBJ1-1
v_call: TRBV2
d_call: NA
cdr3_aa: CASRDGGPVTEAFF
cdr3_nt: TGTGCCAGCAGGGACGGGGGGCCGGTCACTGAAGCTTTCTTT

clone_size: NA
j_call: TRBJ2-7
v_call: TRBV10-3
d_call: NA
cdr3_aa: CAIGDPLPREQYF
cdr3_nt: TGTGCCATAGGAGATCCCCTCCCTAGGGAGCAGTACTTC

clone_size: NA
j_call: TRBJ2-7
v_call: TRBV15
d_call: NA
cdr3_aa: CATSIVELEGGQYF
cdr3_nt: TGTGCCACCAGCATAGTAGAACTAGAAGGGGGGCAGTACTTC

clone_size: once
j_call: TRBJ2-1
v_call: TRBV5-1
d_call: TRBD2
cdr3_aa: CASSLGTSGSSEQFF
cdr3_nt: TGCGCCAGCAGCTTGGGGACTAGCGGGAGTAGTGAGCAGTTCTTC

clone_size: NA
j_call: TRBJ2-4
v_call: TRBV5-1
d_call: NA
cdr3_aa: CASSLGLDGDIQYF
cdr3_nt: TGCGCCAGCAGCTTGGGACTAGATGGTGACATTCAGTACTTC

clone_size: NA
j_call: TRBJ1-1
v_call: TRBV19
d_call: NA
cdr3_aa: CASSVYLRGRRTEAFF
cdr3_nt: TGTGCCAGTAGTGTCTACCTCAGGGGTCGGCGGACTGAAGCTTTCTTT

clone_size: NA
j_call: TRBJ1-2
v_call: TRBV27
d_call: TRBD1
cdr3_aa: CASRPTGDYGYTF
cdr3_nt: TGTGCCAGCAGGCCTACAGGGGACTATGGCTACACCTTC

clone_size: NA
j_call: TRBJ1-3
v_call: TRBV29-1
d_call: NA
cdr3_aa: CSVEASELASGNTIYF
cdr3_nt: TGCAGCGTTGAAGCCTCGGAGTTAGCCTCTGGAAACACCATATATTTT

clone_size: NA
j_call: TRBJ2-5
v_call: TRBV6-5
d_call: NA
cdr3_aa: CASSYSPRDSRETQYF
cdr3_nt: TGTGCCAGCAGTTACTCTCCGCGGGACAGCCGAGAGACCCAGTACTTC

clone_size: NA
j_call: TRBJ2-1
v_call: TRBV12-2
d_call: NA
cdr3_aa: CASRPPEAGSSYNEQFF
cdr3_nt: TGTGCAAGTCGCCCCCCAGAGGCCGGGAGCTCCTACAATGAGCAGTTCTTC

clone_size: once
j_call: TRBJ1-1
v_call: TRBV28
d_call: NA
cdr3_aa: CASSLPPGLQKNTEAFF
cdr3_nt: TGTGCCAGCAGTTTACCTCCGGGACTGCAGAAGAACACTGAAGCTTTCTTT

clone_size: NA
j_call: TRBJ2-1
v_call: TRBV6-5
d_call: TRBD2
cdr3_aa: CASSLSSGPYNEQFF
cdr3_nt: TGTGCCAGCAGTCTCTCTAGCGGACCCTACAATGAGCAGTTCTTC

clone_size: NA
j_call: TRBJ2-7
v_call: TRBV5-1
d_call: TRBD2
cdr3_aa: CASSPLAGGDYEQYF
cdr3_nt: TGCGCCAGCAGCCCTCTAGCGGGAGGGGACTACGAGCAGTACTTC

clone_size: NA
j_call: TRBJ1-2
v_call: TRBV19
d_call: TRBD1
cdr3_aa: CASSSGPIAGKTGNYGYTF
cdr3_nt: TGTGCCAGTAGTTCTGGCCCGATAGCGGGGAAGACAGGGAACTATGGCTACACCTTC

clone_size: NA
j_call: TRBJ1-5
v_call: TRBV7-6
d_call: TRBD1
cdr3_aa: CASSLEGDRGVQPQHF
cdr3_nt: TGTGCCAGCAGCTTAGAAGGGGACAGGGGAGTTCAGCCCCAGCATTTT

clone_size: NA
j_call: TRBJ2-3
v_call: TRBV5-4
d_call: TRBD1
cdr3_aa: CASSLGQPTDTQYF
cdr3_nt: TGTGCCAGCAGTTTGGGACAGCCCACAGATACGCAGTATTTT

clone_size: NA
j_call: TRBJ2-3
v_call: TRBV5-6
d_call: NA
cdr3_aa: CASSSSTDTQYF
cdr3_nt: TGTGCCAGCAGCTCTAGCACAGATACGCAGTATTTT

clone_size: NA
j_call: TRBJ2-5
v_call: TRBV13
d_call: TRBD2
cdr3_aa: CASSLAGRAATKTQYF
cdr3_nt: TGTGCCAGCAGCTTAGCCGGGAGGGCAGCTACGAAGACCCAGTACTTC

clone_size: few
j_call: TRBJ1-3
v_call: TRBV10-3
d_call: TRBD1
cdr3_aa: CAIQDRAGNTIYF
cdr3_nt: TGTGCCATACAGGACAGGGCTGGAAACACCATATATTTT

clone_size: NA
j_call: TRBJ2-3
v_call: TRBV2
d_call: TRBD2
cdr3_aa: CANGLAGAGSTDTQYF
cdr3_nt: TGTGCCAACGGACTAGCGGGAGCTGGAAGCACAGATACGCAGTATTTT

clone_size: NA
j_call: TRBJ1-1
v_call: TRBV19
d_call: NA
cdr3_aa: CASSTKDREAFF
cdr3_nt: TGTGCCAGTAGTACCAAAGACAGGGAAGCTTTCTTT